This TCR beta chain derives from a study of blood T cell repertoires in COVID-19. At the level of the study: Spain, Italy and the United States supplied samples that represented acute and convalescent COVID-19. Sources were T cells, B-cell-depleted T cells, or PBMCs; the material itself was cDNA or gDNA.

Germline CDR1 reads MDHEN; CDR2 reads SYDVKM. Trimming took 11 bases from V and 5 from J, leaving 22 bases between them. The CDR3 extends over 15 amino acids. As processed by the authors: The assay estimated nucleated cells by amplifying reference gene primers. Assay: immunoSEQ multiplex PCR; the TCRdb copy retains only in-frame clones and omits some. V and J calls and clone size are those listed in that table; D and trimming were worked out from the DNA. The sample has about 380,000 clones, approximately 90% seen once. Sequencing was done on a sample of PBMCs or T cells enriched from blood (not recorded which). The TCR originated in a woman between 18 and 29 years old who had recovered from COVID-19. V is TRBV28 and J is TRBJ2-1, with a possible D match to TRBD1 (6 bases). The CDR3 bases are TGTGCCTCCAACAGCGGAACCAAGGGGGACAATGAGCAGTTCTTC. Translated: CASNSGTKGDNEQFF.